This is a list of T cell receptor beta chains from one sample in a study of radiation and T cells in renal cell carcinoma. The assay was immunoSEQ multiplex PCR, and TCRdb's table has in-frame clones only and misses some. Found here are some 120,000 clones, about 81% of them singletons; the top ten hold under 2.5%. This material consisted of blood, taken from a patient whose treatment included radiotherapy and nephrectomy. Receptor source: a woman aged 60 to 75 with renal cell carcinoma. Both conserved end residues are part of each CDR3. Each record gives: D gene, clone size, J gene, V gene, CDR3 DNA, CDR3 protein. D genes are given only for firm matches. A clone size is listed for some rows: how often the clone was seen (once, few, many), or a class if it is expanded.

NA | NA | TRBJ1-5 | TRBV6-5 | TGTGCCAGCAGTTACCGGACAACCCTTAAGCCCCAGCATTTT | CASSYRTTLKPQHF
TRBD2 | NA | TRBJ2-7 | TRBV28 | TGTGCCAGCAGTTCAAGACTAGCGGTTACACCCTACGAGCAGTACTTC | CASSSRLAVTPYEQYF
NA | NA | TRBJ1-5 | TRBV4-2 | TGTGCCAGCAGCCAAGCCCCCGGGAATCAGCCCCAGCATTTT | CASSQAPGNQPQHF
NA | NA | TRBJ2-3 | TRBV10-3 | TGTGCCATCAGTGTGGGGGCGAGCACAGATACGCAGTATTTT | CAISVGASTDTQYF
NA | NA | TRBJ1-2 | TRBV10-3 | TGTGCCATCGTTTCTGCTCCGGGGAAGGATGGCTACACCTTC | CAIVSAPGKDGYTF
TRBD2 | NA | TRBJ2-1 | TRBV29-1 | TGCAGCGTCTACCTAGCGGGAGTGGACAATGAGCAGTTCTTC | CSVYLAGVDNEQFF
NA | once | TRBJ2-5 | TRBV9 | TGTGCCAGCAGCGGGGGCCTTCAAGAGACCCAGTACTTC | CASSGGLQETQYF
NA | NA | TRBJ1-6 | TRBV19 | TGTGCCAGTAGTAGCATCTTTGGGGGAGGCAATTCACCCCTCCACTTT | CASSSIFGGGNSPLHF
NA | NA | TRBJ1-5 | TRBV27 | TGTGCCAGCCGGAACGCGCGCAATCAGCCCCAGCATTTT | CASRNARNQPQHF
NA | NA | TRBJ2-1 | TRBV6-5 | TGTGCCAGCACCGAACCGGGTTCCAATGAGCAGTTCTTC | CASTEPGSNEQFF
TRBD2 | NA | TRBJ2-7 | TRBV7-8 | TGTGCCAGCAGCTTAGTAGCGGGAGGGTCCTACGAGCAGTACTTC | CASSLVAGGSYEQYF
NA | NA | TRBJ2-5 | TRBV5-6 | TGTGCCAGCAGCCTCCTGGGACTTCAGACCCAGTACTTC | CASSLLGLQTQYF
NA | NA | TRBJ1-2 | TRBV7-9 | TGTGCCAGCAGCTTATCGGCAGGGTCTAACTATGGCTACACCTTC | CASSLSAGSNYGYTF
NA | few | TRBJ1-1 | TRBV27 | TGTGCCAGCAGTTTTGGCCCAGACACTGAAGCTTTCTTT | CASSFGPDTEAFF
TRBD1 | few | TRBJ2-2 | TRBV7-3 | TGTGCCAGCAGTCCAAGACAGGGCCACACCGGGGAGCTGTTTTTT | CASSPRQGHTGELFF
TRBD2 | NA | TRBJ2-1 | TRBV4-2 | TGTGCCAGCAGCCAAGATTTTAGCGGGTACAATGAGCAGTTCTTC | CASSQDFSGYNEQFF
NA | NA | TRBJ1-1 | TRBV6-6 | TGTGCCAGCAGTATCAGGGTAGAGGACACTGAAGCTTTCTTT | CASSIRVEDTEAFF
NA | NA | TRBJ1-6 | TRBV6-1 | TGTGCCAGCAGAAGCGCGGTTCCCCTCCACTTT | CASRSAVPLHF
NA | NA | TRBJ1-2 | TRBV5-4 | TGTGCCAGCACCCTTGACAGAAACTATGGCTACACCTTC | CASTLDRNYGYTF
TRBD1 | NA | TRBJ2-5 | TRBV29-1 | TGCAGCTCGGGACAGGGAGGGCAAGAGACCCAGTACTTC | CSSGQGGQETQYF
NA | NA | TRBJ2-2 | TRBV10-1 | TGCGCCAGCAGTGAGAGATTAGCCGGGGAGCTGTTTTTT | CASSERLAGELFF
NA | NA | TRBJ2-7 | TRBV7-2 | TGTGCCAGCAGCTTTCGAATAGTCACCTACGAGCAGTACTTC | CASSFRIVTYEQYF
NA | few | TRBJ1-5 | TRBV19 | TGTGCCAGTAGCCCGCAGGGTGGTCCCCAGCATTTT | CASSPQGGPQHF
NA | NA | TRBJ2-1 | TRBV7-2 | TGTGCCAGCAGCCCGGGAATCTCCAATGAGCAGTTCTTC | CASSPGISNEQFF
TRBD1 | NA | TRBJ2-7 | TRBV4-1 | TGCGCCAGCAGCCACCACGGACAGGGAATCTTTACCTACGAGCAGTACTTC | CASSHHGQGIFTYEQYF
NA | NA | TRBJ2-6 | TRBV28 | TGTGCCAGCAGTTTAATCGGGCGCTCTGGGGCCAACGTCCTGACTTTC | CASSLIGRSGANVLTF
TRBD1 | few | TRBJ2-5 | TRBV13 | TGTGCCAGCAGCCGGCGGACAGGGTACGAGACCCAGTACTTC | CASSRRTGYETQYF
TRBD1 | few | TRBJ2-1 | TRBV14 | TGTGCCAGCAGCCAAGATTGGCAGGGACAGGGGTACAATGAGCAGTTCTTC | CASSQDWQGQGYNEQFF
TRBD1 | NA | TRBJ1-1 | TRBV5-4 | TGTGCCAGCAGCGGACAGGGGGGGAACACTGAAGCTTTCTTT | CASSGQGGNTEAFF
TRBD1 | NA | TRBJ2-3 | TRBV6-6 | TGTGCCAGCAGCCCCGGGACAGGGGCCCCAGATACGCAGTATTTT | CASSPGTGAPDTQYF
TRBD1 | NA | TRBJ2-7 | TRBV10-3 | TGTGCCATCAGTCGGGACAGCCGGACCTACGAGCAGTACTTC | CAISRDSRTYEQYF
NA | once | TRBJ2-7 | TRBV21-1 | TGTGCCAACCCCCGAGCGAGTTCTTGCGAGCAGTACTTC | CANPRASSCEQYF
TRBD1 | many | TRBJ1-2 | TRBV5-4 | TGTGCCAGCAGCTCCACCGTGACAGGGAGGAATGGCTACACCTTC | CASSSTVTGRNGYTF
NA | few | TRBJ2-1 | TRBV5-1 | TGCGCCAGCAGCTTGGGGGGCTCCTACAATGAGCAGTTCTTC | CASSLGGSYNEQFF
NA | NA | TRBJ2-2 | TRBV19 | TGTGCCAGTAGTACCTCCACTCTGAACACCGGGGAGCTGTTTTTT | CASSTSTLNTGELFF
TRBD1 | NA | TRBJ2-7 | TRBV7-9 | TGTGCCAGCAGCGATACCCGTTCGACTGGACAGGGCAGAGGATACGAGCAGTACTTC | CASSDTRSTGQGRGYEQYF
NA | once | TRBJ1-5 | TRBV4-3 | TGCGCCGGCAGCCAAGACAGGAGTGGGCAGCCCCAGCATTTT | CAGSQDRSGQPQHF
NA | NA | TRBJ1-3 | TRBV30 | TGTGCCTGGAGTGTACTGGATTCTGGAAACACCATATATTTT | CAWSVLDSGNTIYF
NA | once | TRBJ2-5 | TRBV7-2 | TGTGCCAGCAGCCAGGGACTCTCAGAGACCCAGTACTTC | CASSQGLSETQYF
NA | NA | TRBJ1-1 | TRBV30 | TGTGCCTGGAGTGTACTGGTTTCGGAGGGCACTGAAGCTTTCTTT | CAWSVLVSEGTEAFF
TRBD1 | NA | TRBJ2-7 | TRBV5-1 | TGCGCCAGCAGCTCCGGGGACAGGGTTTACGAGCAGTACTTC | CASSSGDRVYEQYF
NA | once | TRBJ1-5 | TRBV30 | TGTGCCTGGAGTGGAGGGGACAGCAATCAGCCCCAGCATTTT | CAWSGGDSNQPQHF
NA | NA | TRBJ1-4 | TRBV6-5 | TGTGCCAGCAGTCCTCGACAGGCAACTAATGAAAAACTGTTTTTT | CASSPRQATNEKLFF
TRBD1 | NA | TRBJ1-5 | TRBV15 | TGTGCCACCAGTTCGACAGGGGGCATTCAGCCCCAGCATTTT | CATSSTGGIQPQHF
NA | NA | TRBJ2-2 | TRBV6-6 | TGTGCCAGCAGTTACTCGCCATACACCGGGGAGCTGTTTTTT | CASSYSPYTGELFF
NA | NA | TRBJ1-1 | TRBV10-2 | TGCGCCAGCAGTGACACCGGGAACACTGAAGCTTTCTTT | CASSDTGNTEAFF
NA | NA | TRBJ2-3 | TRBV7-9 | TGTGCCAGCAGCCTCCTAGGACACATTAGCACAGATACGCAGTATTTT | CASSLLGHISTDTQYF
NA | NA | TRBJ1-3 | TRBV11-2 | TGTGCCAGCAGCTTAGACGGGCAGTCCGGCTCGTGGAACACCATATATTTT | CASSLDGQSGSWNTIYF
NA | NA | TRBJ1-6 | TRBV7-9 | TGTGCCAGCAGCTTATCGGGAACAGGCAATTCACCCCTCCACTTT | CASSLSGTGNSPLHF
NA | NA | TRBJ2-1 | TRBV7-2 | TGTGCCAGCAGCCCACGGCTTAAGGGGAGAGACTTGAATGAGCAGTTCTTC | CASSPRLKGRDLNEQFF
NA | NA | TRBJ2-1 | TRBV28 | TGTGCCAGCAGCCAGGGGAGGTACAATGAGCAGTTCTTC | CASSQGRYNEQFF
TRBD2 | NA | TRBJ2-3 | TRBV6-1 | TGTGCCAGCAGTGACGCCCTTGTGGGGGGGTCTACAGATACGCAGTATTTT | CASSDALVGGSTDTQYF
NA | NA | TRBJ2-7 | TRBV18 | TGTGCCAGCTCACCAGAATCAGCGAGCTACGAGCAGTACTTC | CASSPESASYEQYF
TRBD2 | few | TRBJ2-1 | TRBV5-4 | TGTGCCAGCAGCCCGATACTAGCGGGAGGCCACAATGAGCAGTTCTTC | CASSPILAGGHNEQFF
TRBD2 | NA | TRBJ2-3 | TRBV10-1 | TGCGCCAGCAGTCGGGGGGGCGACGCAGATACGCAGTATTTT | CASSRGGDADTQYF